One sample yielded the 16 T cell receptor beta chains listed below, sequenced in a study of blood T cell repertoires in COVID-19. Clones were read by immunoSEQ multiplex PCR, and TCRdb kept only the in-frame ones, dropping some. The sample holds some 170,000 clones, approximately 88% seen once. Material: peripheral blood. The receptors come from a woman in her 40s with COVID-19, enrolled during active disease.

In nucleotides, the CDR3 is TGTGCCAGCAGCCGCGCCCCCTACGAGCAGTACTTC. Translated, it gives CASSRAPYEQYF. This sequence joins TRBV6-2 or TRBV6-3 and TRBJ2-7; no reliable D call. Per germline, CDR1 MNHEY and CDR2 SVGEGT. V lost 6 bases, J lost 2 bases, and 8 bases lay in between. CDR3 length: 12 residues.

V usage is TRBV10-1 and J usage is TRBJ2-4, with 8 bases aligning to TRBD2. Germline-derived CDR1 and CDR2 are WNHNN and SYGVQD (reference sequence). With 0 bases clipped from V and 2 bases from J, the junction kept 6 bases outside the gene matches. The CDR3 has 17 residues. The CDR3 reads CASSESRGGWTKNIQYF. The CDR3 DNA follows: TGCGCCAGCAGTGAGTCTCGGGGGGGTTGGACCAAAAACATTCAGTACTTC.

The chain employs TRBV6-2 or TRBV6-3 and TRBJ2-1, with TRBD2 matching 7 bases. The CDR3 length is 14 residues. The V gene end was trimmed by 2 bases and the J gene end by 6 bases; junction bases not matched to a gene: 4. The germline V gene encodes CDR1 MNHEY and CDR2 SVGEGT. Here the CDR3 DNA reads TGTGCCAGCAGTTACGGCGGGGAGGGCAATGAGCAGTTCTTC. Amino acids: CASSYGGEGNEQFF.

The chain has TRBV10-1 and TRBJ1-4, with no clear D. Between the trimmed V and J ends, which lost 0 bases and 7 bases, there was a span of 12 bases. This CDR3 contains 15 residues. Germline CDR1 is WNHNN and CDR2 is SYGVQD (reference sequence). In nucleotides, the CDR3 is TGCGCCAGCAGTGAGTCCAGCCGTCTAGGTGAAAAACTGTTTTTT. Its translation: CASSESSRLGEKLFF.

The rearrangement uses TRBV4-1 and TRBJ2-2, with TRBD2 matching over 12 bases. This CDR3 is built from 15 residues. Germline V gene sequence: CDR1 MGHRA, CDR2 YSYEKL. V dropped 6 bases and J dropped 5; count of bases not matched to a gene: 4. CDR3 in amino acids: CASRPSGGGTGELFF. The CDR3 DNA sequence: TGCGCCAGCAGACCTAGCGGGGGGGGTACCGGGGAGCTGTTTTTT.

The genes are TRBV19 and TRBJ1-4; no clear D. CDR1 LNHDA and CDR2 SQIVND come from the germline V gene (reference sequence). Trimming removed 6 bases from V and 3 bases from J, with 17 bases in between. The CDR3 runs to 16 residues. The CDR3 region is CASSLGDRGANEKLFF. DNA of the CDR3: TGTGCCAGTAGCCTTGGGGATCGCGGGGCTAATGAAAAACTGTTTTTT.

V and J are TRBV27 and TRBJ1-2; TRBD1 matches at 9 bases. The CDR3 consists of 16 residues. Germline trimming cut 4 bases from V and 7 bases from J; bases unmatched to any gene: 13. CDR1 is MNHEY and CDR2 is SMNVEV in the germline V gene (reference sequence). The CDR3 sequence: CASSYTGTQGAGGYTF. The CDR3 nucleotides read TGTGCCAGCAGTTATACGGGGACACAGGGGGCAGGTGGCTACACCTTC.

This sequence joins TRBV5-4 and TRBJ1-1; 7 bases are shared with TRBD1. Germline CDR1 is SGHNT and CDR2 is YYREEE (reference sequence). V was pared by 0 bases and J by 0 bases, with 5 bases of the junction left unmatched. The CDR3 totals 16 residues. The CDR3 is CASSLERGLLNTEAFF. CDR3 DNA: TGTGCCAGCAGCTTGGAAAGGGGGCTGTTGAACACTGAAGCTTTCTTT.

The chain recombines TRBV7-8 with TRBJ1-2, with TRBD1 identical over 9 bases. V gave up 6 bases and J gave up 4 bases; unmatched junction bases: 3. Germline CDR1 SGHVS, CDR2 FQNEAQ. The CDR3 contains 13 residues. The CDR3 here is CASSTGGAYGYTF. The CDR3 DNA follows: TGTGCCAGCAGTACAGGGGGCGCCTATGGCTACACCTTC.

This chain links TRBV11-3 with TRBJ2-2; tentatively, D is TRBD2 (5 bases). Trimming pared 5 bases from V and 8 bases from J, leaving 18 bases between. Germline CDR1 is SGHNT and CDR2 is YENEEA. The CDR3 loop spans 15 amino acids. As DNA, the CDR3 is TGTGCCAGCAGCCCTCGTAAAGGAGGTTCTGGGGAGCTGTTTTTT. Amino acids: CASSPRKGGSGELFF. Full variable domain (rest looked up from reference TRBV11-3 and TRBJ2-2): EAGVVQSPRYKIIEKKQPVAFWCNPISGHNTLYWYLQNLGQGPELLIRYENEEAVDDSQLPKDRFSAERLKGVDSTLKIQPAELGDSAVYLCASSPRKGGSGELFFGEGSRLTVL.

This chain connects TRBV28 to TRBJ1-1, with 9 positions matching TRBD1. CDR1 is MDHEN and CDR2 is SYDVKM in the germline V gene. The CDR3 is 17 residues long. With 6 bases clipped from V and 0 bases from J, the junction kept 11 bases outside the gene matches. Written as DNA, the CDR3 is TGTGCCAGCAGCCCTATCGGGACAGGGAGAATGAACACTGAAGCTTTCTTT. As protein: CASSPIGTGRMNTEAFF.

The chain combines TRBV2 with TRBJ2-7, with D possibly matching TRBD2 (6 bases). Trimming removed 6 bases from V and 7 bases from J, with 19 bases in between. The CDR3 covers 14 residues. Germline V gene sequence: CDR1 SNHLY, CDR2 FYNNEI. CDR3: CASSTGLTVLEQYF. CDR3 sequence (DNA): TGTGCCAGCAGCACGGGACTGACAGTCTTGGAGCAGTACTTC.

This sequence joins TRBV18 and TRBJ2-7, with D possibly being TRBD2 (6 bases). Germline V lookup: CDR1 KGHSH, CDR2 LQKENI. V shed 4 bases and J shed 1 base, with 14 bases lying between them. The CDR3 covers 15 residues. CDR3 bases: TGTGCCAGCTCACGCGATGGGGGGATGTCCTACGAGCAGTACTTC. Encoded protein: CASSRDGGMSYEQYF.

This rearrangement joins TRBV6-2 or TRBV6-3 to TRBJ2-5; 9 positions match TRBD1. The V segment lost 5 bases and the J segment 6 bases; nucleotides outside the gene matches: 10. The CDR3 spans 15 residues. The V gene's germline CDR1 is MNHEY and CDR2 SVGEGT. This CDR3 is CASSTLGTGQKTQYF. CDR3 DNA sequence: TGTGCCAGCAGTACACTCGGGACAGGGCAAAAGACCCAGTACTTC.

The genes are TRBV11-3 and TRBJ2-2; TRBD2 matches at 7 bases. The CDR3 length is 17 residues. V gave up 5 bases and J gave up 6 bases; unmatched junction bases: 15. Germline V gene lookup returns CDR1 SGHNT and CDR2 YENEEA. The CDR3 sequence: CASSQGVGLAVSGELFF. The CDR3 DNA reads as TGTGCCAGCAGCCAGGGTGTGGGTCTAGCGGTCTCCGGGGAGCTGTTTTTT.

This chain uses TRBV5-1 with TRBJ1-2; D is uncertain. Trimming took 9 bases from V and 5 from J, leaving 20 bases between them. The CDR3 is 14 residues long. CDR1 SGHRS and CDR2 YFSETQ come from the germline V gene. The CDR3 sequence is CAIQSGRDPYGYTF. The CDR3, as DNA: TGCGCCATCCAAAGCGGTAGAGACCCTTATGGCTACACCTTC.